The text below deals with one TCR beta chain. Its antigen is unknown. This record comes from a study of cytomegalovirus exposure and HLA in healthy donors. General study points: When presence/absence was analysed, sequencing depth was taken to be roughly uniform across donors. Most subjects had HLA-A and HLA-B alleles reportedly predicted accurately by TCR beta sequences.

It was with 60 Vbeta and 13 Jbeta primers that the PCR ran. Sequencing was performed with immunoSEQ multiplex PCR; in TCRdb, only in-frame clones are kept and a portion is missing. The table records about 160,000 clones, roughly 80% of them present only once. There are 15 residues in the CDR3. V dropped 1 base and J dropped 2 bases, with 11 bases sitting between them. Germline V gene data show CDR1 as SEHNR and CDR2 as FQNEAQ (reference sequence). The V and J genes are TRBV7-9 and TRBJ2-5; D perhaps matches TRBD1 (7 bases). Sequencing input: PBMCs. The receptor's source is a woman aged 18-29 years in good health and CMV-seronegative. The CDR3 nucleotides are TGTGCCAGCAGCTTAGATGCGGGACAGCAAGAGACCCAGTACTTC. Translation gives CASSLDAGQQETQYF.